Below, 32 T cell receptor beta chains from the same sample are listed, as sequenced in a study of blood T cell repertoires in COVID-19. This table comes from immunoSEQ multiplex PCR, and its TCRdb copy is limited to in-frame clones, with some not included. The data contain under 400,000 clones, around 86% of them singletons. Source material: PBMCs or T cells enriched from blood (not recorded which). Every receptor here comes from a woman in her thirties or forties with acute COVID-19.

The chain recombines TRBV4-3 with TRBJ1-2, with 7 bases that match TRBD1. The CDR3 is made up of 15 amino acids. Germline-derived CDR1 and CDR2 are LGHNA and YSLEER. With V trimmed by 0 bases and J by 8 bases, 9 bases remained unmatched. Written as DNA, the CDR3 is TGCGCCAGCAGCCAAGATAGGGGGCCATTAAGGGGCTACACCTTC. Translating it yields CASSQDRGPLRGYTF.

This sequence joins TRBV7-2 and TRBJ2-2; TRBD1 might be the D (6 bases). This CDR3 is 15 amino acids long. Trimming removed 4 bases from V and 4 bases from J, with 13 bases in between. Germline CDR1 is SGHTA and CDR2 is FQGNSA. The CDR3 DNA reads TGTGCCAGCAGCTCCACAGGGTTCAGCACCGGGGAGCTGTTTTTT. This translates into CASSSTGFSTGELFF.

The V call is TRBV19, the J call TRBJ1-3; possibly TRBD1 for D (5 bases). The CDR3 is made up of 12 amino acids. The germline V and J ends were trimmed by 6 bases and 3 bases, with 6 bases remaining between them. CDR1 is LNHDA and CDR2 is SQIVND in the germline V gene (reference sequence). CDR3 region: CASRRGGNTIYF. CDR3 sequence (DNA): TGTGCCAGTAGAAGGGGTGGAAACACCATATATTTT.

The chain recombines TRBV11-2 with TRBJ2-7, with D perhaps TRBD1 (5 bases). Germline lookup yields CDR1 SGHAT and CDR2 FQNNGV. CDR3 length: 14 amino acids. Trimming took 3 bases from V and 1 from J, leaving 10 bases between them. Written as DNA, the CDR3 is TGTGCCAGCAGCTTCCTAGACAGTTCCTACGAGCAGTACTTC. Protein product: CASSFLDSSYEQYF.

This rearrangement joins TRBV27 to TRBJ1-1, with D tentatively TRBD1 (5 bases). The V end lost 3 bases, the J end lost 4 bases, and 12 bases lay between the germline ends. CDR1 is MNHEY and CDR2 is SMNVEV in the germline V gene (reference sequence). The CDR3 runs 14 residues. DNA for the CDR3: TGTGCCAGCAGTTTCGGGGTGGGGGGCACTGAAGCTTTCTTT. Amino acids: CASSFGVGGTEAFF.

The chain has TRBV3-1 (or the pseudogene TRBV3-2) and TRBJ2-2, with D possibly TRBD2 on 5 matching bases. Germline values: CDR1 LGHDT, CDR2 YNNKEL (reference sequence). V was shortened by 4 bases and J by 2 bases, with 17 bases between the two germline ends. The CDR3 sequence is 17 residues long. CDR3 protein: CASSLPRDYSNTGELFF. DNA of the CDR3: TGTGCCAGCAGCCTCCCGCGAGACTATTCTAACACCGGGGAGCTGTTTTTT.

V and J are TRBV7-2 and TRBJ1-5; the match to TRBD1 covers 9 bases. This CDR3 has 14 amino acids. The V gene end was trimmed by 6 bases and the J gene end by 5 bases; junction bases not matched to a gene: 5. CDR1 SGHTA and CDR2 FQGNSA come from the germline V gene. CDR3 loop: CASSTGQGHQPQHF. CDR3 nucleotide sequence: TGTGCCAGCAGTACAGGACAGGGGCATCAGCCCCAGCATTTT. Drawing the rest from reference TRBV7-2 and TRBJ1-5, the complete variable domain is GAGVSQSPSNKVTEKGKDVELRCDPISGHTALYWYRQSLGQGLEFLIYFQGNSAPDKSGLPSDRFSAERTGGSVSTLTIQRTQQEDSAVYLCASSTGQGHQPQHFGDGTRLSIL.

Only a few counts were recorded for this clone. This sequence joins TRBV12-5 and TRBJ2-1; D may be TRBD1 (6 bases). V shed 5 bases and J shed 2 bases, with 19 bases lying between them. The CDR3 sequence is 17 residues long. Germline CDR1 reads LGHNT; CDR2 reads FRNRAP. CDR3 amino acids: CASGPSFSGAPYNEQFF. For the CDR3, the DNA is TGTGCTAGTGGTCCTTCTTTTTCAGGGGCCCCCTACAATGAGCAGTTCTTC.

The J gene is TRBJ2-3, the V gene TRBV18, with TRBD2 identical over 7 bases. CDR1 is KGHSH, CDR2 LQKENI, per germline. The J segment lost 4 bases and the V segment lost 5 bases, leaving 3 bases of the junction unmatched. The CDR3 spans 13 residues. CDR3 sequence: CASSDGLADTQYF. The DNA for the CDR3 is TGTGCCAGCTCAGACGGACTAGCAGATACGCAGTATTTT. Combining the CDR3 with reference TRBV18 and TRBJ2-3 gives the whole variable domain NAGVMQNPRHLVRRRGQEARLRCSPMKGHSHVYWYRQLPEEGLKFMVYLQKENIIDESGMPKERFSAEFPKEGPSILRIQQVVRGDSAAYFCASSDGLADTQYFGPGTRLTVL.

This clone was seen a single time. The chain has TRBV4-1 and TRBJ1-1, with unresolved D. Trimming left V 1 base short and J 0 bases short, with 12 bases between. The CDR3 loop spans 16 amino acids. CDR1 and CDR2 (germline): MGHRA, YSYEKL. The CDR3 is CASSQVEAALNTEAFF. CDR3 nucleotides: TGCGCCAGCAGCCAAGTAGAGGCAGCCTTGAACACTGAAGCTTTCTTT.

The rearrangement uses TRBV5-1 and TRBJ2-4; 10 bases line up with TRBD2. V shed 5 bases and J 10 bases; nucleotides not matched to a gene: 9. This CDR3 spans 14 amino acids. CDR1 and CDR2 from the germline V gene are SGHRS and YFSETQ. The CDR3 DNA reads TGCGCCAGCAGGGAGCGGGAGGGGTTAAATATTCAGTACTTC. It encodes CASREREGLNIQYF.

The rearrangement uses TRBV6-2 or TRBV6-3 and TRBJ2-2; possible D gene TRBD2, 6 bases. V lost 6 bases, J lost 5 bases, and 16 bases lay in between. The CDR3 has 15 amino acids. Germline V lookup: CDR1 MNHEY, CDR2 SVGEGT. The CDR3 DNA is TGTGCCAGCAGCCCTAGGCGGGACCAGACCGGGGAGCTGTTTTTT. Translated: CASSPRRDQTGELFF.

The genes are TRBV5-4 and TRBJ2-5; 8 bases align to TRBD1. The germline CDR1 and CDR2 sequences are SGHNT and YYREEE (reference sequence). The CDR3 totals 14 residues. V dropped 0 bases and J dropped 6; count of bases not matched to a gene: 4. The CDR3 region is CASSLADRGQTQYF. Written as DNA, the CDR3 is TGTGCCAGCAGCTTGGCCGACAGGGGACAGACCCAGTACTTC.

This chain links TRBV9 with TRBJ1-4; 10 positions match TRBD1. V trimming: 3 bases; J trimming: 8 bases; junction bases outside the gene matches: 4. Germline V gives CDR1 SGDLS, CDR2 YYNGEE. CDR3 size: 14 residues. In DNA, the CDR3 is TGTGCCAGCAGCGAGGGACAGGGGACAGAAAAACTGTTTTTT. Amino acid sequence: CASSEGQGTEKLFF.

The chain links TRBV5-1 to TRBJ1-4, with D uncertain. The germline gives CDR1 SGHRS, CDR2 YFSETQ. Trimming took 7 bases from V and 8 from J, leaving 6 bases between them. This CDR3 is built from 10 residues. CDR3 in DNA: TGCGCCAGCTGGGCCGAAAAACTGTTTTTT. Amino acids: CASWAEKLFF.

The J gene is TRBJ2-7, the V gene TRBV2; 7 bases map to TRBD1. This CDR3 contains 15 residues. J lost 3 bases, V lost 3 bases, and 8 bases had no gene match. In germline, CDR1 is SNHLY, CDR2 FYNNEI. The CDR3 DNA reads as TGTGCCAGCAGTGAGACGGGACAGATATTCTACGAGCAGTACTTC. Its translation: CASSETGQIFYEQYF.

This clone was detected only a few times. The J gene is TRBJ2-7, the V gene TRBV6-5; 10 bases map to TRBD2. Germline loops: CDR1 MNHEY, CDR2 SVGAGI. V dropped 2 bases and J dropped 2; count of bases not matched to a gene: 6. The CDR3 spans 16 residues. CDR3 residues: CASSYPLAGLPYEQYF. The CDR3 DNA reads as TGTGCCAGCAGTTACCCACTAGCGGGATTACCCTACGAGCAGTACTTC.

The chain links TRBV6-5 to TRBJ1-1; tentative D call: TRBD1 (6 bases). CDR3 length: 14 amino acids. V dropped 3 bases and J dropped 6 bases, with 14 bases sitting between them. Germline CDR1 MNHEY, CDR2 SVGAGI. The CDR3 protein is CASSYDRKGAEAFF. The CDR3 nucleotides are TGTGCCAGCAGTTATGACAGGAAAGGGGCTGAAGCTTTCTTT.

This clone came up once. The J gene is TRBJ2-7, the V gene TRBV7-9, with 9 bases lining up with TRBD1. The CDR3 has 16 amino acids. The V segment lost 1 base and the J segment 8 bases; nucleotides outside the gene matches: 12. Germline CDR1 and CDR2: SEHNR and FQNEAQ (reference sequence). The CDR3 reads CASSLGQGVDREQQYF. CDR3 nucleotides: TGTGCCAGCAGCTTAGGACAGGGGGTGGACCGGGAGCAGCAGTACTTC.

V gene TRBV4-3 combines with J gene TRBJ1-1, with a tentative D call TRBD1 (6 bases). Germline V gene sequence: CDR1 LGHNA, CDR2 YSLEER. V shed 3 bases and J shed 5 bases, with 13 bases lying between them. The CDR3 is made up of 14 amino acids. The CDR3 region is CASSQQQGLTEAFF. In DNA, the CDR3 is TGCGCCAGCAGCCAGCAACAGGGTTTGACTGAAGCTTTCTTT.

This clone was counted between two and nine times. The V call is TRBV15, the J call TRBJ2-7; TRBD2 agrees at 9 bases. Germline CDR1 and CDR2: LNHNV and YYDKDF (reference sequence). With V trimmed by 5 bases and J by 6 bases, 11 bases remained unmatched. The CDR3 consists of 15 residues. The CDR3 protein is CATSSFSGGRSEQYF. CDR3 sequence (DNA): TGTGCCACCAGCTCATTTAGCGGGGGAAGGAGCGAGCAGTACTTC. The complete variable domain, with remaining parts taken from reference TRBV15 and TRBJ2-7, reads DAMVIQNPRYQVTQFGKPVTLSCSQTLNHNVMYWYQQKSSQAPKLLFHYYDKDFNNEADTPDNFQSRRPNTSFCFLDIRSPGLGDTAMYLCATSSFSGGRSEQYFGPGTRLTVT.

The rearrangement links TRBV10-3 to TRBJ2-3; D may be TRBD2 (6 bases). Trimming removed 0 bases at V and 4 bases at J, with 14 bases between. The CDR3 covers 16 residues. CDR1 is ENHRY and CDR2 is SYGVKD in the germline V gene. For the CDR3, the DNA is TGTGCCATCAGTGAGTCGAACGGCGGGATGGCAGATACGCAGTATTTT. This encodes CAISESNGGMADTQYF.

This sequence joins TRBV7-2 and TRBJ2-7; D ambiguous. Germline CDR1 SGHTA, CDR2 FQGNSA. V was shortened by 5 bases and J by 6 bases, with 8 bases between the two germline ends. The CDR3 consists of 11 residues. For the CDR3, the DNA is TGTGCCAGCAGCCCCGGTGGCGAGCAGTACTTC. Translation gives CASSPGGEQYF. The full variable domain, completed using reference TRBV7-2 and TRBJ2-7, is GAGVSQSPSNKVTEKGKDVELRCDPISGHTALYWYRQSLGQGLEFLIYFQGNSAPDKSGLPSDRFSAERTGGSVSTLTIQRTQQEDSAVYLCASSPGGEQYFGPGTRLTVT.

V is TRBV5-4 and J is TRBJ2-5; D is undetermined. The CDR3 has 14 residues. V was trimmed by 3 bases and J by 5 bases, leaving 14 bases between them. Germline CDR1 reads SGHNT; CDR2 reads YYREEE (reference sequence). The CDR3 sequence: CASSSKLAVETQYF. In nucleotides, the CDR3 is TGTGCCAGCAGCTCAAAACTGGCGGTTGAGACCCAGTACTTC.

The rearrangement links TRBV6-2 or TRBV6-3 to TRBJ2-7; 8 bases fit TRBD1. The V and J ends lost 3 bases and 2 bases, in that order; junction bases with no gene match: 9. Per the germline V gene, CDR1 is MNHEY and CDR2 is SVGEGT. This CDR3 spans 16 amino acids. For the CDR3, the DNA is TGTGCCAGCAGTTATTTACCGGGACAGGCCCCCTACGAGCAGTACTTC. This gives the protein CASSYLPGQAPYEQYF.

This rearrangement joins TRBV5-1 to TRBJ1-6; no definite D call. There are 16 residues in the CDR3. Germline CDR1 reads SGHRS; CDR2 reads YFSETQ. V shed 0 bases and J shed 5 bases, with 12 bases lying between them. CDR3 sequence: CASSLVSPRNNSPLHF. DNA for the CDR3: TGCGCCAGCAGCTTGGTAAGCCCGAGAAATAATTCACCCCTCCACTTT.

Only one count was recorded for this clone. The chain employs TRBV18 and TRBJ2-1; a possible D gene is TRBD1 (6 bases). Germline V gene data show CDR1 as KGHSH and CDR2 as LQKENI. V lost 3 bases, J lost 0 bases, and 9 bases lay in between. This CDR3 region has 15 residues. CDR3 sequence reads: CASSPDSSSYNEQFF. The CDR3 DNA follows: TGTGCCAGCTCACCGGACAGTTCCTCCTACAATGAGCAGTTCTTC.

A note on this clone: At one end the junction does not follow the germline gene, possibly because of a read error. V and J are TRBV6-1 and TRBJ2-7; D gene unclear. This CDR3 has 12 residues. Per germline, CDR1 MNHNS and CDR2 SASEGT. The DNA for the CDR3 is TGTGCCAGCAGTGATGTTGGTTACGGGCAGTACTTC. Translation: CASSDVGYGQYF.

The CDR3 DNA follows: TGTGCCAGCAGCGTACAAGGGGCGGATAATTCACCCCTCCACTTT. Residues: CASSVQGADNSPLHF. This sequence joins TRBV9 and TRBJ1-6; weak D call: TRBD1 (5 bases). CDR1 SGDLS and CDR2 YYNGEE come from the germline V gene. The V gene lost 1 base and the J gene lost 5 bases, with 10 bases spanning the gap. CDR3 length equals 15 residues.

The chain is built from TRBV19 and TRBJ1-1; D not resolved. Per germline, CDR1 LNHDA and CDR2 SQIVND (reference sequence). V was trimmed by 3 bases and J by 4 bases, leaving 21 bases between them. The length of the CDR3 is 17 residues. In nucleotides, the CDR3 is TGTGCCAGTAGTATGTCGGCGACGAGGGCGTCCGGCACTGAAGCTTTCTTT. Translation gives CASSMSATRASGTEAFF.

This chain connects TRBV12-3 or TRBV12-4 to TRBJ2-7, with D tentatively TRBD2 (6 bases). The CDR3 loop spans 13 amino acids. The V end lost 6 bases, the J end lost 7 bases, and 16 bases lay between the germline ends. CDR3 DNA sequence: TGTGCCAGCAGCCAGGAAGGGACTCGAGAGCAGTACTTC. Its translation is CASSQEGTREQYF.

The CDR3 nucleotides read TGTGCCAGCAGTCGACTTGACAGGGATGGCTACACCTTC. Encoded protein: CASSRLDRDGYTF. V is TRBV27 and J is TRBJ1-2; 7 nucleotides agree with TRBD1. Germline V CDR1 and CDR2: MNHEY, SMNVEV (reference sequence). The CDR3 length is 13 residues. The junction had 6 bases not matched to a gene; V was cut back by 5 bases and J by 6 bases.